This T cell receptor beta chain was sequenced in a study of T-cell memory formation after mild COVID-19. TCR alpha and TCR beta cDNA libraries carrying sample barcodes and UMIs were produced by 5'RACE using constant-segment primers. TCRdb re-derived calls from the 5' RACE reads in MiXCR, one entry per CDR3 protein. The repertoire consists of roughly 50,000 distinct CDR3 sequences, with 9.5% to 15% occurring once and the leading ten covering around 23%. In its sample, this clonotype was seen many times. The antigen is undetermined. V gave up 6 bases and J gave up 10 bases; unmatched junction bases: 7. The CDR3 runs 13 residues. CDR1 is MGHRA and CDR2 is YSYEKL in the germline V gene. Study-wide findings and caveats: Contracting clones from day 15 to 85 had balanced CD4/CD8; later expanders favoured CD4+. Contracting CD4+ clones lay largely in CM and EM, with CD8+ ones residing in EMRA.

This chain links TRBV4-1 with TRBJ2-1, with 9 bases lining up with TRBD2. What was sequenced was PBMCs or a T cell subset sorted from them (not recorded which). This TCR derives from a man aged 18 to 35 who had mild COVID-19 (a few samples of this study predate the infection). Cell type and time point are not known. The CDR3 reads CASRGLASGEQFF. CDR3 nucleotides: TGCGCCAGCAGGGGACTAGCATCAGGGGAGCAGTTCTTC.